This is a list of T cell receptor beta chains from one sample in a study of T cells in Graves' hyperthyroidism and ophthalmopathy. Each CDR3 protein is one row after TCRdb ran MiXCR on the multiplex PCR reads. The table lists under 400,000 distinct CDR3 sequences, roughly an eighth of them singletons. What was sequenced was blood. The origin of the receptors is a woman aged 18-29 years with Graves' hyperthyroidism. CDR3s include the opening cysteine and the closing phenylalanine or tryptophan. D genes are given only for firm matches.

d_gene: .; v_gene: TRBV12-5; CDR3aa: CASGTLEQYF
d_gene: .; v_gene: TRBV18; CDR3aa: CASSPGEDGELFF
d_gene: TRBD2; v_gene: TRBV20-1; CDR3aa: CSALGLAGGEQFF
d_gene: TRBD1; v_gene: TRBV7-3; CDR3aa: CASSRNHFGTAHNEQFF
d_gene: TRBD1; v_gene: TRBV10-3; CDR3aa: CAISESQGAGGETQYF
d_gene: .; v_gene: TRBV4-1; CDR3aa: CASSQTGWGDIQYF
d_gene: TRBD2; v_gene: TRBV7-9; CDR3aa: CASSYPGGPASYEQYF
d_gene: .; v_gene: TRBV10-3; CDR3aa: CAISEDLKSYEQYF
d_gene: .; v_gene: TRBV6-1; CDR3aa: CASSESQAEPQHF
d_gene: .; v_gene: TRBV30; CDR3aa: CAWSTIRVTYNSPLHF
d_gene: TRBD2; v_gene: TRBV24-1; CDR3aa: CATSDSSSGRYEQYF
d_gene: TRBD2; v_gene: TRBV29-1; CDR3aa: CSVEGIAGERTDTQYF
d_gene: .; v_gene: TRBV28; CDR3aa: CASLPGGSDYGYTF
d_gene: .; v_gene: TRBV5-5; CDR3aa: CASSPGSGDTEAFF
d_gene: .; v_gene: TRBV28; CDR3aa: CASSLGDRNTEAFF
d_gene: .; v_gene: TRBV20-1; CDR3aa: CSARDLSGGYNEQFF
d_gene: .; v_gene: TRBV7-8; CDR3aa: CASSLNGGHTDTQYF
d_gene: .; v_gene: TRBV29-1; CDR3aa: CSVDRQVFEAFF
d_gene: .; v_gene: TRBV20-1; CDR3aa: CSARGPVTDTQYF
d_gene: .; v_gene: TRBV3-1; CDR3aa: CASRGPSGYTF
d_gene: .; v_gene: TRBV5-1; CDR3aa: CASSLVGSTNNSPLHF
d_gene: .; v_gene: TRBV6-1; CDR3aa: CASFGQLIGDGYTF
d_gene: .; v_gene: TRBV27; CDR3aa: CASSLSRRGATDTQYF
d_gene: .; v_gene: TRBV18; CDR3aa: CASSPVWGEGTEAFF
d_gene: TRBD2; v_gene: TRBV28; CDR3aa: CASSRGWEGLGYKFF
d_gene: .; v_gene: TRBV9; CDR3aa: CASSVVGGQDGELFF
d_gene: TRBD1; v_gene: TRBV7-2; CDR3aa: CASSLKGQSILSGNTIYF
d_gene: .; v_gene: TRBV6-9; CDR3aa: CASSYRVFRAYEQYF
d_gene: .; v_gene: TRBV9; CDR3aa: CASSVVSGDTQYF
d_gene: TRBD2; v_gene: TRBV3-1; CDR3aa: CASSQEGRGVYNNEQFF
d_gene: .; v_gene: TRBV3-1; CDR3aa: CASSSGPPQETQYF
d_gene: TRBD2; v_gene: TRBV6-1; CDR3aa: CATGGDRSYNEQFF
d_gene: .; v_gene: TRBV28; CDR3aa: CASTATGSGGEKLFF
d_gene: .; v_gene: TRBV27; CDR3aa: CASSLSINGNTIYF
d_gene: TRBD2; v_gene: TRBV5-1; CDR3aa: CASSSSGGLPMEQYF
d_gene: .; v_gene: TRBV28; CDR3aa: CASSQPQGVDGIYF
d_gene: .; v_gene: TRBV5-6; CDR3aa: CASSPIDREVDIQYF
d_gene: TRBD1; v_gene: TRBV27; CDR3aa: CASSVLGQGEETQYF
d_gene: .; v_gene: TRBV7-8; CDR3aa: CASSLLILPMNTEAFF
d_gene: .; v_gene: TRBV11-2; CDR3aa: CASSLGIGNTIYF
d_gene: .; v_gene: TRBV5-6; CDR3aa: CASNPWGSDEGAQHF
d_gene: TRBD1; v_gene: TRBV2; CDR3aa: CASRGPTGENYGYTF
d_gene: .; v_gene: TRBV6-1; CDR3aa: CATSAGAGNEQFF
d_gene: .; v_gene: TRBV10-2; CDR3aa: CASSIAVWETQYF
d_gene: .; v_gene: TRBV27; CDR3aa: CASLGASNTEAFF
d_gene: .; v_gene: TRBV5-1; CDR3aa: CASRYTGFWETQYF
d_gene: TRBD1; v_gene: TRBV7-9; CDR3aa: CAISEGADNEQFF
d_gene: .; v_gene: TRBV6-2/TRBV6-3; CDR3aa: CASSSQYQPQHF
d_gene: .; v_gene: TRBV5-1; CDR3aa: CASREGVSGNTIYF
d_gene: .; v_gene: TRBV10-3; CDR3aa: CAISEGGGKPQHF
d_gene: .; v_gene: TRBV6-1; CDR3aa: CASSTGIGDTDTQYF
d_gene: .; v_gene: TRBV2; CDR3aa: CASHRDVNEKLFF
d_gene: .; v_gene: TRBV27; CDR3aa: CASSLDASISPLHF
d_gene: .; v_gene: TRBV5-6; CDR3aa: CASSLASRRSGRSSYEQYF
d_gene: .; v_gene: TRBV5-1; CDR3aa: CASSLDGVETQYF